The 32 T cell receptor beta chains reported below all come from one sample, sequenced in a study of siplizumab effects on memory and regulatory T cells. This table comes from immunoSEQ multiplex PCR, and its TCRdb copy is limited to in-frame clones, with some not included. Of 55,000 to 70,000 clones in the sample, more than 80% are singletons; the top ten hold about two fifths. Specimen: CD8+ T cells sorted from blood. These receptors all stem from a human donor in good health.

This sequence joins TRBV6-5 and TRBJ2-7; D is unresolved. V lost 2 bases and J 4 bases, leaving 9 bases between the germline ends. Germline V lookup: CDR1 MNHEY, CDR2 SVGAGI. CDR3 size: 13 residues. DNA for the CDR3: TGTGCCAGCAGTTACGCTTATGGTTACGAGCAGTACTTC. It specifies CASSYAYGYEQYF.

This sequence joins TRBV6-1 and TRBJ1-2; 8 bases match TRBD1. Germline lookup yields CDR1 MNHNS and CDR2 SASEGT. V was clipped by 6 bases and J by 8 bases; unmatched bases: 14. The length of the CDR3 is 15 residues. This CDR3 is CASSLLMDRDGGYTF. CDR3 sequence (DNA): TGTGCCAGCAGCCTACTTATGGACAGGGACGGGGGCTACACCTTC.

The chain has TRBV6-5 and TRBJ1-2; possibly TRBD1 for D (5 bases). Trimming took 0 bases from V and 4 from J, leaving 9 bases between them. The CDR3 sequence is 14 residues long. Looked up from germline, CDR1 is MNHEY and CDR2 is SVGAGI. CDR3 region: CASSYSSQGYGYTF. The CDR3 region has the DNA TGTGCCAGCAGTTACTCGAGCCAGGGCTATGGCTACACCTTC.

The CDR3 DNA sequence: TGTGCCAGCAGTGCCGCAGACCCGGGGGGCCGGGGGAGGGAGACCCAGTACTTC. The encoded protein is CASSAADPGGRGRETQYF. The gene calls are TRBV28 and TRBJ2-5; maybe TRBD2 (7 bases). V was shortened by 5 bases and J by 5 bases, with 27 bases between the two germline ends. Germline values: CDR1 MDHEN, CDR2 SYDVKM. The CDR3 is made up of 18 amino acids. The full variable domain, completed using reference TRBV28 and TRBJ2-5, is DVKVTQSSRYLVKRTGEKVFLECVQDMDHENMFWYRQDPGLGLRLIYFSYDVKMKEKGDIPEGYSVSREKKERFSLILESASTNQTSMYLCASSAADPGGRGRETQYFGPGTRLLVL.

The table lists this clone with a count of one. V and J are TRBV27 and TRBJ2-7; TRBD2 matches 9 bases. Germline-derived CDR1 and CDR2 are MNHEY and SMNVEV (reference sequence). V shed 4 bases, J shed 1 base, and the junction held 2 bases outside the gene matches. The CDR3 is 14 residues long. The CDR3 loop reads CASSSSGTSYEQYF. As DNA, the CDR3 is TGTGCCAGCAGTTCTAGCGGGACATCCTACGAGCAGTACTTC.

The V call is TRBV6-5, the J call TRBJ1-1; D possibly corresponds to TRBD1 (6 bases). The CDR3 is made up of 11 amino acids. The germline gives CDR1 MNHEY, CDR2 SVGAGI. The V end was cut by 8 bases, the J end by 7 bases, with 11 bases between. CDR3 nucleotides: TGTGCCAGCCGGCAGGGACATGAAGCTTTCTTT. This gives the protein CASRQGHEAFF.

The rearrangement uses TRBV9 and TRBJ2-1; 7 nucleotides line up with TRBD2. CDR1 is SGDLS and CDR2 is YYNGEE in the germline V gene. With V trimmed by 0 bases and J by 2 bases, 5 bases remained unmatched. The CDR3 runs 16 residues. DNA of the CDR3: TGTGCCAGCAGCGTAGGGGCGGGAGCGACCTACAATGAGCAGTTCTTC. Its protein is CASSVGAGATYNEQFF. Full variable domain (remainder filled in from reference TRBV9 and TRBJ2-1): DSGVTQTPKHLITATGQRVTLRCSPRSGDLSVYWYQQSLDQGLQFLIQYYNGEERAKGNILERFSAQQFPDLHSELNLSSLELGDSALYFCASSVGAGATYNEQFFGPGTRLTVL.

This chain links TRBV28 with TRBJ2-7; D is possibly TRBD1 or TRBD2 (6 bases each). The CDR3 spans 14 residues. The germline V gene has CDR1 MDHEN and CDR2 SYDVKM. Trimming pared 2 bases from V and 2 bases from J, leaving 10 bases between. The CDR3 region has the DNA TGTGCCAGCAGTTTAAATAGGGGGGCCTACGAGCAGTACTTC. This translates into CASSLNRGAYEQYF.

The chain joins TRBV9 to TRBJ2-1, with 9 bases fitting TRBD1. J was trimmed by 8 bases and V by 4 bases; bases with no gene match: 7. The CDR3 is 14 residues long. Germline loops: CDR1 SGDLS, CDR2 YYNGEE. The CDR3: CASSQGQGGYEQFF. In DNA, the CDR3 is TGTGCCAGCAGCCAGGGACAGGGAGGGTATGAGCAGTTCTTC.

V and J are TRBV30 and TRBJ2-1; 8 bases align to TRBD2. This CDR3 region has 14 residues. Germline values: CDR1 GTSNPN, CDR2 SVGIG (reference sequence). Trimming removed 2 bases from V and 7 bases from J; junction bases left unmatched: 7. CDR3 loop: CAWSRLAGVNEQFF. DNA for the CDR3: TGTGCCTGGAGTAGGCTAGCGGGTGTAAATGAGCAGTTCTTC.

The chain is built from TRBV4-2 and TRBJ2-2, with D tentatively TRBD2 (6 bases). The CDR3 consists of 12 residues. Germline V lookup: CDR1 LGHNA, CDR2 YNFKEQ. The germline V and J ends were trimmed by 4 bases and 6 bases, with 6 bases remaining between them. The CDR3 protein is CASSRGAGELFF. The CDR3 DNA follows: TGTGCCAGCAGCCGGGGGGCCGGGGAGCTGTTTTTT.

This clone was picked up one time. This chain uses TRBV29-1 with TRBJ1-2; D gene ambiguous. Trimming took off 4 bases at V and 3 bases at J, with 12 bases between the two ends. Germline V lookup: CDR1 SQVTM, CDR2 ANQGSEA. There are 13 residues in the CDR3. This CDR3 reads CSVVSRNHYGYTF. CDR3 DNA: TGCAGCGTTGTCTCTCGGAACCACTATGGCTACACCTTC.

The chain combines TRBV5-6 with TRBJ2-7, with 7 positions matching TRBD2. After removal of 2 bases from V and 3 bases from J, the junction contained 5 bases not matched to a gene. The CDR3 totals 14 residues. Germline V gives CDR1 SGHDT, CDR2 YYEEEE. The CDR3 here is CASSFEGGSYEQYF. CDR3 nucleotides: TGTGCCAGCAGCTTTGAGGGAGGGAGCTACGAGCAGTACTTC.

The CDR3 nucleotides are TGTGCCAGCAGTTACTTTCCGACAGGGGGCTCTGAAAAACTGTTTTTT. As protein: CASSYFPTGGSEKLFF. The chain carries TRBV6-6 and TRBJ1-4, with 10 bases identical to TRBD1. Germline CDR1 reads MNHNY; CDR2 reads SVGAGI (reference sequence). The junction had 6 bases not matched to a gene; V was cut back by 1 base and J by 7 bases. The CDR3 contains 16 residues.

The chain recombines TRBV4-2 with TRBJ2-3; 10 nucleotides agree with TRBD2. Germline V lookup: CDR1 LGHNA, CDR2 YNFKEQ. The CDR3 is 18 amino acids. V lost 0 bases, J lost 2 bases, and 8 bases stayed unmatched. The CDR3 protein is CASSQDGKGTSVTDTQYF. The CDR3 DNA is TGTGCCAGCAGCCAAGATGGGAAAGGGACTAGCGTCACAGATACGCAGTATTTT.

The chain links TRBV28 to TRBJ2-1; TRBD1 matches 7 bases. Germline CDR1 reads MDHEN; CDR2 reads SYDVKM. Germline trimming cut 9 bases from V and 6 bases from J; bases unmatched to any gene: 2. The CDR3 covers 11 residues. CDR3 coding DNA: TGTGCCAGTAGGGACAGCAATGAGCAGTTCTTC. Its protein product is CASRDSNEQFF.

The chain has TRBV15 and TRBJ1-4; TRBD1 matches 7 bases. CDR1 LNHNV and CDR2 YYDKDF come from the germline V gene (reference sequence). V was pared by 2 bases and J by 4 bases, with 4 bases of the junction left unmatched. The CDR3 loop spans 15 amino acids. CDR3 sequence reads: CATSRPGQINEKLFF. As DNA, the CDR3 is TGTGCCACCAGCAGACCGGGACAGATTAATGAAAAACTGTTTTTT.

This clone is a singleton in its sample. The chain has TRBV7-3 and TRBJ2-3; 7 bases map to TRBD2. The CDR3 consists of 14 residues. The germline V gene encodes CDR1 SGHTA and CDR2 FQGTGA. V dropped 5 bases and J dropped 2; count of bases not matched to a gene: 4. Here the CDR3 reads CASSRTRYTDTQYF. CDR3 nucleotides: TGTGCCAGCAGCCGGACTAGATACACAGATACGCAGTATTTT.

The chain is built from TRBV7-8 and TRBJ1-5; D is ambiguous. This CDR3 contains 15 residues. Trimming stripped 2 bases from V and 4 bases from J, with 12 bases between. Germline V gives CDR1 SGHVS, CDR2 FQNEAQ. CDR3 DNA: TGTGCCAGCAGCTTACGAGCGACACTTAATCAGCCCCAGCATTTT. Encoded protein: CASSLRATLNQPQHF. Using reference TRBV7-8 and TRBJ1-5 for the parts outside the CDR3, the full variable domain is GAGVSQSPRYKVAKRGQDVALRCDPISGHVSLFWYQQALGQGPEFLTYFQNEAQLDKSGLPSDRFFAERPEGSVSTLKIQRTQQEDSAVYLCASSLRATLNQPQHFGDGTRLSIL.

The chain recombines TRBV10-2 with TRBJ2-1; D unresolved. Germline lookup yields CDR1 WSHSY and CDR2 SAAADI. CDR3 length: 16 residues. Between the trimmed V and J ends, which lost 4 bases and 0 bases, there was a span of 13 bases. DNA for the CDR3: TGCGCCAGCAGTGTCGCGGACGCCTTCTCCTACAATGAGCAGTTCTTC. Protein product: CASSVADAFSYNEQFF.

The CDR3 spells CASSLGTGTRVAYNEQFF. In DNA form, the CDR3 reads TGCGCCAGCAGCTTGGGAACGGGGACAAGGGTCGCCTACAATGAGCAGTTCTTC. V is TRBV5-1 and J is TRBJ2-1; possibly TRBD1 for D (6 bases). The CDR3 contains 18 residues. V was trimmed by 0 bases and J by 2 bases, leaving 18 bases between them. Germline values: CDR1 SGHRS, CDR2 YFSETQ.

The chain recombines TRBV5-1 with TRBJ2-7, with 9 bases aligning to TRBD2. This CDR3 is 15 amino acids long. Germline V gene lookup returns CDR1 SGHRS and CDR2 YFSETQ. Trimming removed 7 bases from V and 3 bases from J; junction bases left unmatched: 11. CDR3 residues: CASRPGGAGGYEQYF. The CDR3 region has the DNA TGCGCCAGCCGGCCGGGGGGAGCGGGAGGCTACGAGCAGTACTTC.

The V and J genes are TRBV4-1 and TRBJ2-3, with 9 bases that match TRBD2. Germline values: CDR1 MGHRA, CDR2 YSYEKL. The CDR3 has 16 residues. The J segment lost 2 bases and the V segment lost 4 bases, leaving 7 bases of the junction unmatched. CDR3 sequence (DNA): TGCGCCAGCAGCCGTCGGGTAGCGGGAGACACAGATACGCAGTATTTT. It specifies CASSRRVAGDTDTQYF.

This chain links TRBV28 with TRBJ1-5; unclear D gene. The germline V gene has CDR1 MDHEN and CDR2 SYDVKM. This CDR3 is 12 amino acids long. V lost 7 bases to trimming and J lost 4 bases, with 8 bases between them. For the CDR3, the DNA is TGTGCCAGCAATTGGGTTAATCAGCCCCAGCATTTT. It encodes CASNWVNQPQHF.

This clone was seen more than once but under ten times. This chain joins TRBV6-1 and TRBJ2-7; D uncertain. Germline assignment: CDR1 MNHNS and CDR2 SASEGT. Trimming pared 2 bases from V and 6 bases from J, leaving 11 bases between. The CDR3 is made up of 13 amino acids. CDR3 in DNA: TGTGCCAGCAGTGAAAGGGATTCGGGCGAGCAGTACTTC. Residues: CASSERDSGEQYF.

The chain combines TRBV7-9 with TRBJ2-3; the match to TRBD2 covers 10 bases. Germline CDR1 reads SEHNR; CDR2 reads FQNEAQ (reference sequence). V was clipped by 5 bases and J by 0 bases; unmatched bases: 14. The CDR3 is 19 residues long. CDR3 sequence reads: CASSAPYSLAGVSTDTQYF. The DNA for the CDR3 is TGTGCCAGCAGCGCTCCCTACAGCCTAGCGGGGGTTAGCACAGATACGCAGTATTTT.

The chain uses TRBV6-1 and TRBJ2-7; possible D gene TRBD2, 6 bases. The CDR3 totals 12 residues. The V end lost 10 bases, the J end lost 7 bases, and 17 bases lay between the germline ends. The germline CDR1 and CDR2 sequences are MNHNS and SASEGT. The CDR3 DNA reads as TGTGCCATCTCCGGACTACCTAGAGAGCAGTACTTC. It codes for CAISGLPREQYF.

The gene calls are TRBV6-6 and TRBJ2-7; D is uncertain. CDR3 length equals 14 residues. V lost 5 bases and J 9 bases, leaving 20 bases between the germline ends. From germline, CDR1 is MNHNY and CDR2 SVGAGI (reference sequence). The CDR3 DNA reads TGTGCCAGCAGTAGTTTGTCGGCGACTGACGGGCAGTACTTC. It specifies CASSSLSATDGQYF.

J is TRBJ2-5 and V is TRBV7-9, with 7 bases fitting TRBD1. The CDR3 loop spans 11 amino acids. Germline CDR1 and CDR2: SEHNR and FQNEAQ (reference sequence). The ends lost 5 bases at V and 14 bases at J; junction bases unmatched: 8. As DNA, the CDR3 is TGTGCCAGCAGCCCTAACAGGGGTGCTTACTTC. It codes for CASSPNRGAYF.

The J gene is TRBJ2-2, the V gene TRBV5-1, with a weak D call TRBD1 (7 bases). Germline V gene data show CDR1 as SGHRS and CDR2 as YFSETQ. Trimming shortened V by 0 bases and J by 4 bases, and 10 bases separated the two germline ends. This CDR3 region has 15 residues. CDR3 sequence: CASSLDQGGTGELFF. In DNA form, the CDR3 reads TGCGCCAGCAGCTTGGATCAGGGGGGCACCGGGGAGCTGTTTTTT.

This chain uses TRBV27 with TRBJ2-7; TRBD1 matches 7 bases. The length of the CDR3 is 14 residues. Germline CDR1 is MNHEY and CDR2 is SMNVEV (reference sequence). V shed 3 bases and J 5 bases; nucleotides not matched to a gene: 7. CDR3 protein: CASSFAYRGNEQYF. The CDR3, as DNA: TGTGCCAGCAGTTTTGCCTACAGGGGAAACGAGCAGTACTTC.

The rearrangement joins TRBV28 to TRBJ2-2, with 9 bases fitting TRBD1. The V gene's germline CDR1 is MDHEN and CDR2 SYDVKM. The CDR3 extends over 15 amino acids. V gave up 5 bases and J gave up 6 bases; unmatched junction bases: 7. In DNA form, the CDR3 reads TGTGCCAGCAGTCCAGGGGACAGGGTGGCCGGGGAGCTGTTTTTT. Residues: CASSPGDRVAGELFF.